This TCR beta chain was captured in a study of blood T cell repertoires in COVID-19. Per the germline V gene, CDR1 is LGHDT and CDR2 is YNNKEL (reference sequence). Trimming shortened V by 5 bases and J by 6 bases, and 17 bases separated the two germline ends. The CDR3 extends over 15 amino acids. Here immunoSEQ multiplex PCR was the method, and the copy in TCRdb shows in-frame clones only, minus some. The table has hundreds of thousands of clones, 83% seen once. The specimen sequenced was PBMCs or T cells enriched from blood (not recorded which). The receptor's source is a woman aged 45 to 65 who had been exposed to COVID-19. The chain has TRBV3-1 (or the pseudogene TRBV3-2) and TRBJ2-1, with TRBD2 as a possible D gene (6 bases). CDR3 sequence (DNA): TGTGCCAGCAGCTATAGCGGAGAGTATGGCAATGAGCAGTTCTTC. Its protein product is CASSYSGEYGNEQFF.